What follows are 9 T cell receptor beta chains derived from one specimen sequenced in a study of CD8 T cells in Susac syndrome. Reverse transcription of roughly 0.45 to 1 ug RNA was performed with random hexamers. TCRdb re-derived calls from the immunoSEQ multiplex PCR reads in MiXCR, one entry per CDR3 protein. The sample contains about 94,000 distinct CDR3 sequences, around 94% of which appear only once. The sample was CD4+ T cells from PBMCs. The receptor set was obtained from a human donor with Susac syndrome.

This clonotype was found once. V gene TRBV9 combines with J gene TRBJ2-5, with a possible D match to TRBD2 (7 bases). V was pared by 2 bases and J by 4 bases, with 15 bases between. The CDR3 spans 15 residues. Germline V lookup: CDR1 SGDLS, CDR2 YYNGEE. CDR3 region: CASSVGGGGGETQYF. CDR3 DNA sequence: TGTGCCAGCAGCGTCGGTGGAGGGGGGGGAGAGACCCAGTACTTC.

V is TRBV5-4 and J is TRBJ2-7; TRBD1 might be the D (5 bases). The V end lost 4 bases, the J end lost 2 bases, and 13 bases lay between the germline ends. Germline V gene data show CDR1 as SGHNT and CDR2 as YYREEE (reference sequence). The CDR3 is 14 residues long. The CDR3 DNA is TGTGCCAGCAGCCAAAAAGGGGTACCCTACGAGCAGTACTTC. Protein product: CASSQKGVPYEQYF.

V usage is TRBV7-2 and J usage is TRBJ1-3; 9 bases map to TRBD1. From germline, CDR1 is SGHTA and CDR2 FQGNSA. V gave up 3 bases and J gave up 4 bases; unmatched junction bases: 4. The length of the CDR3 is 15 residues. CDR3 coding DNA: TGTGCCAGCAGCTTCGGGACAGGGAAAGGAAACACCATATATTTT. This codes for CASSFGTGKGNTIYF.

The CDR3 nucleotides read TGTGCCACCAGCGCTGGGACAGGGGAAGGGTCCTACAATGAGCAGTTCTTC. Translation gives CATSAGTGEGSYNEQFF. The chain has TRBV15 and TRBJ2-1, with 10 bases that match TRBD1. With V trimmed by 5 bases and J by 1 base, 8 bases remained unmatched. The CDR3 has 17 residues. Germline CDR1 is LNHNV and CDR2 is YYDKDF (reference sequence).

This clonotype was counted once. The chain carries TRBV5-6 and TRBJ2-7; D is uncertain. CDR1 is SGHDT and CDR2 is YYEEEE in the germline V gene. Trimming shortened V by 4 bases and J by 3 bases, and 14 bases separated the two germline ends. The CDR3 totals 14 residues. The CDR3 region is CASSLSLGFYEQYF. CDR3 bases: TGTGCCAGCAGCCTCTCTTTGGGGTTCTACGAGCAGTACTTC.

The J gene is TRBJ2-5, the V gene TRBV12-3 or TRBV12-4, with no clear D. This CDR3 is built from 14 residues. Trimming took off 5 bases at V and 4 bases at J, with 14 bases between the two ends. The CDR3 DNA sequence: TGTGCCAGCAGTCCCCGGTCCCGCCGAGAGACCCAGTACTTC. Protein sequence: CASSPRSRRETQYF.

The chain joins TRBV4-1 to TRBJ2-1, with 8 bases identical to TRBD2. Per the germline V gene, CDR1 is MGHRA and CDR2 is YSYEKL. This CDR3 is built from 13 residues. V shed 1 base and J 15 bases; nucleotides not matched to a gene: 8. The CDR3 DNA reads TGCGCCAGCAGCCAAGGACTAGCGTGGGAGGGGTTCTTC. Its protein is CASSQGLAWEGFF.

The V call is TRBV3-1, the J call TRBJ2-1; D not resolved. Per the germline V gene, CDR1 is LGHDT and CDR2 is YNNKEL (reference sequence). Deletions cut 6 bases from V and 6 bases from J, with 18 bases between. The CDR3 spans 15 residues. The CDR3, as DNA: TGTGCCAGCAGGACGGACCGCTCCTTTCCCAATGAGCAGTTCTTC. Its protein is CASRTDRSFPNEQFF.

The table lists this clonotype with a count of one. The genes are TRBV9 and TRBJ1-2, with 7 positions matching TRBD1. Trimming at V came to 0 bases and at J to 3 bases, leaving 5 bases not matched to a gene. CDR3 length equals 15 residues. Looked up from germline, CDR1 is SGDLS and CDR2 is YYNGEE. This CDR3 reads CASSVASGGDYGYTF. In DNA form, the CDR3 reads TGTGCCAGCAGCGTAGCGTCAGGGGGAGACTATGGCTACACCTTC.